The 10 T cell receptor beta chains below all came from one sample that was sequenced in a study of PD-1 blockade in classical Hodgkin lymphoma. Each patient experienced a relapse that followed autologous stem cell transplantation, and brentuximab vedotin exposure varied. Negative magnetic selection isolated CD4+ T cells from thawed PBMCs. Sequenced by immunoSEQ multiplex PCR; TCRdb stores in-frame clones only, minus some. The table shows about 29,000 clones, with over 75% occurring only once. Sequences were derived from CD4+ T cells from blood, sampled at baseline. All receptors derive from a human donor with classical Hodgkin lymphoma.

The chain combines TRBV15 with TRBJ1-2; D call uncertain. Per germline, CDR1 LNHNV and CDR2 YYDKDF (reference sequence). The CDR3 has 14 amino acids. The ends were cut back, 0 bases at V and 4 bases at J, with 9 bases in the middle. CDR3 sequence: CATSREGSGYGYTF. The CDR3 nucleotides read TGTGCCACCAGCAGAGAAGGGTCGGGCTATGGCTACACCTTC.

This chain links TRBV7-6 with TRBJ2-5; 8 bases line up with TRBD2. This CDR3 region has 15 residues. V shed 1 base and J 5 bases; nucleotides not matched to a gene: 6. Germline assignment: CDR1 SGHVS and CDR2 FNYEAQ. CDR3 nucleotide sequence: TGTGCCAGCAGCTTAGGAAGGACTAGCCCGGAGACCCAGTACTTC. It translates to CASSLGRTSPETQYF.

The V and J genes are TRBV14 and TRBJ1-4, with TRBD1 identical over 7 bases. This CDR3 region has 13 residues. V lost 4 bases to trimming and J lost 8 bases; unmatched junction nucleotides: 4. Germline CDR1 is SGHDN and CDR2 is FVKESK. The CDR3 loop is CASSRGQREKLFF. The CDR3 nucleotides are TGTGCCAGCAGCCGGGGACAGCGCGAAAAACTGTTTTTT. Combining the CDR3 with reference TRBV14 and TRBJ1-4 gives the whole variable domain EAGVTQFPSHSVIEKGQTVTLRCDPISGHDNLYWYRRVMGKEIKFLLHFVKESKQDESGMPNNRFLAERTGGTYSTLKVQPAELEDSGVYFCASSRGQREKLFFGSGTQLSVL.

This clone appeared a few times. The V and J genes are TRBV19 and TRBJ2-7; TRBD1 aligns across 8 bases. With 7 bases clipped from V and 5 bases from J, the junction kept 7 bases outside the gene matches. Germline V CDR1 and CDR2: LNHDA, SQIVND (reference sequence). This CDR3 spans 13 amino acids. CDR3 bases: TGTGCCAGTAAGGAGACAGGGGAGGACGAGCAGTACTTC. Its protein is CASKETGEDEQYF.

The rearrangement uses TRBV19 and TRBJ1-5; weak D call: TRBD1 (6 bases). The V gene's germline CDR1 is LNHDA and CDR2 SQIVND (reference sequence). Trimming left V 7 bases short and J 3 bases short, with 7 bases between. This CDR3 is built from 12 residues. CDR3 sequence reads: CASNRVNQPQHF. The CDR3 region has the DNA TGTGCCAGTAACAGGGTCAATCAGCCCCAGCATTTT.

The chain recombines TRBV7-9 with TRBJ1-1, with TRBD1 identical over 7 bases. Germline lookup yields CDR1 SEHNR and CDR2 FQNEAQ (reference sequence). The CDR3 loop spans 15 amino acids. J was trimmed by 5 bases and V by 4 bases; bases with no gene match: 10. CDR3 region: CASSSLETGRTEAFF. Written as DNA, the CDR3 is TGTGCCAGCAGCTCATTAGAGACAGGGCGGACTGAAGCTTTCTTT.

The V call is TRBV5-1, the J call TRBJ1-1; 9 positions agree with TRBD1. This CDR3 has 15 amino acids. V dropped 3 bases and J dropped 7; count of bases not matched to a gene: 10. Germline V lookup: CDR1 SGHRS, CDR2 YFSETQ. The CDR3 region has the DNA TGCGCCAGCAGCTCCGGACAGGGGACTCGGGGTGAAGCTTTCTTT. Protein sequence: CASSSGQGTRGEAFF.

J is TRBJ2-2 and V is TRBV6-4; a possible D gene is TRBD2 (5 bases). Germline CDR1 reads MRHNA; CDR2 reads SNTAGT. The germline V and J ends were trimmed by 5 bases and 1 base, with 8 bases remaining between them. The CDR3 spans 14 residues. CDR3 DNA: TGTGCCAGCAGTTTGGAGGAGAACACCGGGGAGCTGTTTTTT. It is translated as CASSLEENTGELFF.

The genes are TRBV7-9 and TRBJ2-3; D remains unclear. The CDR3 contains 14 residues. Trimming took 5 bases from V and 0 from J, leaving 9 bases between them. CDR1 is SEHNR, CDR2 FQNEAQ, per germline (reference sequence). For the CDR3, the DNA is TGTGCCAGCAGCCCCTCATCTAGCACAGATACGCAGTATTTT. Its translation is CASSPSSSTDTQYF.

CDR3 nucleotide sequence: TGTGCCAGCAGCTCCTTGAGCTCTGGGGCCAACGTCCTGACTTTC. It specifies CASSSLSSGANVLTF. V usage is TRBV28 and J usage is TRBJ2-6, with D unresolved. This CDR3 is 15 amino acids long. Germline assignment: CDR1 MDHEN and CDR2 SYDVKM. The ends were cut back, 6 bases at V and 0 bases at J, with 9 bases in the middle.